This is a list of T cell receptor beta chains from one sample in a study of blood T cell repertoires in COVID-19. Repertoires were generated with immunoSEQ multiplex PCR, while TCRdb's copy carries only in-frame clones and drops some. The profile covers 60,000 to 75,000 clones, with approximately 91% appearing a single time and 1.5% to 2% taken by the ten largest. Material: peripheral blood. Receptors originate from a human donor in a cohort sampled during active COVID-19. CDR3s include the opening cysteine and the closing phenylalanine or tryptophan. The D gene is left open where the match is weak. For some rows the clone size is stated as once, few or many, or as a class when expanded; others skip it.

D gene	clone size	V gene	J gene	CDR3 DNA	CDR3 protein
.	.	TRBV5-6	TRBJ1-2	TGTGCCAGCAGCTTGGCCGGGGGATCGAGCGATGGCTACACCTTC	CASSLAGGSSDGYTF
.	.	TRBV11-3	TRBJ1-1	TGTGCCAGCAGCTTAGATCGAGAAGAAACTGAAGCTTTCTTT	CASSLDREETEAFF
.	.	TRBV28	TRBJ1-5	TGTGCCAGCAGTTTAATCCGGGATTATAGCAATCAGCCCCAGCATTTT	CASSLIRDYSNQPQHF
.	.	TRBV19	TRBJ1-5	TGTGCCAGTAGTACGTTCTCGTGGCAGCTAGATCAGCCCCAGCATTTT	CASSTFSWQLDQPQHF
.	once	TRBV20-1	TRBJ1-1	TGCAGTGCTAGTTGGAGGCCAGGCACTGAAGCTTTCTTT	CSASWRPGTEAFF
.	.	TRBV19	TRBJ2-7	TGTGCCAGTAGTATCCAGTCTGACTACGAGCAGTACTTC	CASSIQSDYEQYF
.	.	TRBV27	TRBJ1-4	TGTGCCAGCAGTTCCCGGGACATCAGGGAAAAACTGTTTTTT	CASSSRDIREKLFF
.	once	TRBV28	TRBJ2-3	TGTGCCAGCAGTTTCCGGGTTCCAAATACGCAGTATTTT	CASSFRVPNTQYF
.	.	TRBV5-1	TRBJ1-5	TGCGCCAGCAGCAGAGACGGGGGTGGCAATCAGCCCCAGCATTTT	CASSRDGGGNQPQHF
.	.	TRBV9	TRBJ2-1	TGTGCCAGCAGCGGAGAGACAGCTCGGGATGAGCAGTTCTTC	CASSGETARDEQFF
.	.	TRBV5-6	TRBJ2-2	TGTGCCAGCAGCTTTTCTCGCGGGGAGCTGTTTTTT	CASSFSRGELFF
.	.	TRBV11-3	TRBJ2-1	TGTGCCAGCAGCCCAGGGGACACTGGGGACAATGAGCAGTTCTTC	CASSPGDTGDNEQFF
.	.	TRBV10-1	TRBJ2-7	TGCGCCAGCAGTGACCCTTCGCGGACAGACCCCTACGAGCAGTACTTC	CASSDPSRTDPYEQYF
TRBD1	.	TRBV7-2	TRBJ2-7	TGTGCCAGCAGCTTGGGGACAGGACTCCCGCTAGGGCAGTACTTC	CASSLGTGLPLGQYF
.	.	TRBV5-1	TRBJ1-4	TGCGCCAACTTAGAGTCCACCAATGCAACTAATGAAAAACTGTTTTTT	CANLESTNATNEKLFF
.	.	TRBV5-1	TRBJ2-1	TGCGCCAGCAGCTTGGCACAGACCCCCAATGAGCAGTTCTTC	CASSLAQTPNEQFF
.	.	TRBV29-1	TRBJ2-5	TGCAGCGTTCTTCGTATGGGCGGGGAGACCCAGTACTTC	CSVLRMGGETQYF
.	.	TRBV28	TRBJ2-7	TGTGCCAGTACGAACCCCTTTGGACTCCCCCCCTACGAGCAGTACTTC	CASTNPFGLPPYEQYF
TRBD2	.	TRBV28	TRBJ2-5	TGTGCCAGCAGTTTAGGAGGTCGGGGAGGGTTATATGACGTAACCCAGTACTTC	CASSLGGRGGLYDVTQYF
.	.	TRBV4-2	TRBJ2-3	TGTGCCAGCAGCCAAGTCGCGGCGGGATACCCAGATACGCAGTATTTT	CASSQVAAGYPDTQYF
TRBD2	.	TRBV5-5	TRBJ2-1	TGTGCCAGCAGCTTCGCGGGAGGGGGTTGGCAGTTCTTC	CASSFAGGGWQFF
.	.	TRBV27	TRBJ1-5	TGTGCCAGCAGTTTTGGCAGGGTGGGCAATCAGCCCCAGCATTTT	CASSFGRVGNQPQHF
.	few	TRBV19	TRBJ1-1	TGTGCCAGTACAATGAGGCAGGGGTCGTCGTCCGCTGAAGCTTTCTTT	CASTMRQGSSSAEAFF
.	.	TRBV6-6	TRBJ1-1	TGTGCCAGTGAAAAGAATGACGGAGCAGCTTTCTTT	CASEKNDGAAFF
TRBD2	.	TRBV6-1	TRBJ2-1	TGTGCCAGCAGTGGAGGGACTAGCGGGATCTCCTACAATGAGCAGTTCTTC	CASSGGTSGISYNEQFF
.	.	TRBV9	TRBJ2-2	TGTGCCAGCAGCGTATTATCCTCCGGGGAGCTGTTTTTT	CASSVLSSGELFF
TRBD1	few	TRBV11-1	TRBJ2-1	TGTGCCAGCAGCCTAGACAGGGTTGGTGAGCAGTTCTTC	CASSLDRVGEQFF
.	.	TRBV6-2/TRBV6-3	TRBJ2-7	TGTGCCAGCAGTTACACCGTAGGAGCCTACGAGCAGTACTTC	CASSYTVGAYEQYF
.	.	TRBV7-8	TRBJ2-3	TGTGCCAGCAGCTTGGGGCCATCCACAGATACGCAGTATTTT	CASSLGPSTDTQYF
TRBD2	.	TRBV6-6	TRBJ2-2	TGTGCCAGCAGTCCCGGTTTAGCGGGAGCGAACACCGGGGAGCTGTTTTTT	CASSPGLAGANTGELFF
.	once	TRBV27	TRBJ2-7	TGTGCCAGCAGTTCCGGGAACTACTACGAGCAGTACTTC	CASSSGNYYEQYF
TRBD2	.	TRBV6-5	TRBJ2-7	TGTGCCAGCAGTCAACGGGGGGTCGAGCAGTACTTC	CASSQRGVEQYF
TRBD1	.	TRBV29-1	TRBJ2-7	TGCAGCGTTGGAGGGACAGGGAGAAGGGAGCAGTACTTC	CSVGGTGRREQYF
TRBD2	.	TRBV9	TRBJ2-2	TGTGCCAGCAGCGCCTCTCGTCGACTAGCGGGAATCACCGGGGAGCTGTTTTTT	CASSASRRLAGITGELFF
.	.	TRBV19	TRBJ2-5	TGTGCCAGTGGGAGGGAGACCCAGTACTTC	CASGRETQYF
TRBD2	.	TRBV19	TRBJ2-1	TGTGCCAGTACGTCCCAGCGGGACTACAATGAGCAGTTCTTC	CASTSQRDYNEQFF
.	few	TRBV2	TRBJ1-1	TGTGCCAGCAGGCCCGACAGGAACACTGAAGCTTTCTTT	CASRPDRNTEAFF
.	.	TRBV18	TRBJ2-2	TGTGCCAGCTCACCAATGGCGGGTAACACCGGGGAGCTGTTTTTT	CASSPMAGNTGELFF
TRBD2	.	TRBV7-9	TRBJ2-7	TGTGCCAGCAGCCTTACATTACTAGCGGGAGGTCTCGGCGAGCAGTACTTC	CASSLTLLAGGLGEQYF
.	.	TRBV4-2	TRBJ2-3	TGTGCCAGCAGCCAACAGTCCGGGGTACCCACAGATACGCAGTATTTT	CASSQQSGVPTDTQYF
.	once	TRBV7-2	TRBJ1-6	TGTGCCAGCAGCCCCGGCCCCAACGGGGGACCCCTCCACTTT	CASSPGPNGGPLHF
.	.	TRBV7-2	TRBJ1-1	TGTGCCAGCAGCTTAACAGGAACCACTGAAGCTTTCTTT	CASSLTGTTEAFF
.	.	TRBV19	TRBJ2-2	TGTGCCAGTCTCCGAGGGGGGGGATTGGTTGGACCAACGCGCGGGGAGCTGTTTTTT	CASLRGGGLVGPTRGELFF
TRBD1	.	TRBV5-1	TRBJ2-3	TGCGCCAGCAGCTTAAGGACAGGGGGCACAGATACGCGGTATTTT	CASSLRTGGTDTRYF
.	.	TRBV7-2	TRBJ2-2	TGTGCCAGCAGCTTAGCCAGGGGTTGGATCGGGGAGCTGTTTTTT	CASSLARGWIGELFF
TRBD2	.	TRBV5-5	TRBJ2-3	TGTGCCAGCAGCGAGGGACTAGCGGGGAGCACAGATACGCAGTATTTT	CASSEGLAGSTDTQYF
TRBD1	.	TRBV11-3	TRBJ2-5	TGTGCCAGCAGCACAGACAGGGAGGAGACCCAGTACTTC	CASSTDREETQYF
TRBD1	.	TRBV4-3	TRBJ2-2	TGCGCCAGCAGCCAGGGACAGGGTTATCCCGGGGAGCTGTTTTTT	CASSQGQGYPGELFF
.	.	TRBV11-2	TRBJ2-3	TGTGCCAGCAGCCTCGGGACAACGGCGCCAGATACGCAGTATTTT	CASSLGTTAPDTQYF
.	.	TRBV28	TRBJ2-3	TGTGCCAGCAGTCCAACTAGGGGACTTGGCACAGATACGCAGTATTTT	CASSPTRGLGTDTQYF
TRBD2	once	TRBV18	TRBJ2-3	TGTGCCAGCTCACCGCCGGGGGGTAGCGGATTCACAGATACGCAGTATTTT	CASSPPGGSGFTDTQYF
.	.	TRBV18	TRBJ2-7	TGTGCCAGCTCACCAAACAACAGAGCCTACGAGCAGTACTTC	CASSPNNRAYEQYF
.	.	TRBV7-3	TRBJ2-3	TGTGCCAGCAGCCCACGGCCTACCGTGACTAGCACAGATACGCAGTATTTT	CASSPRPTVTSTDTQYF
TRBD2	.	TRBV5-8	TRBJ2-3	TGTGCCAGCAGCTCCGGACTAGCGGCGCCAGATACGCAGTATTTT	CASSSGLAAPDTQYF
.	.	TRBV29-1	TRBJ2-2	TGCAGCCTAAGGACAGAGAACACCGGGGAGCTGTTTTTT	CSLRTENTGELFF
.	.	TRBV6-5	TRBJ2-2	TGTGCCAGCAGTTACGGGAGGCCAACGAACACCGGGGAGCTGTTTTTT	CASSYGRPTNTGELFF
.	.	TRBV28	TRBJ2-5	TGTGCCAGCAGTTTGTGGCAGGGCGGTGAGGAGACCCAGTACTTC	CASSLWQGGEETQYF
.	.	TRBV19	TRBJ2-4	TGTGCCAGTAGTATAGAGGGGGGACGGATTCAGTACTTC	CASSIEGGRIQYF